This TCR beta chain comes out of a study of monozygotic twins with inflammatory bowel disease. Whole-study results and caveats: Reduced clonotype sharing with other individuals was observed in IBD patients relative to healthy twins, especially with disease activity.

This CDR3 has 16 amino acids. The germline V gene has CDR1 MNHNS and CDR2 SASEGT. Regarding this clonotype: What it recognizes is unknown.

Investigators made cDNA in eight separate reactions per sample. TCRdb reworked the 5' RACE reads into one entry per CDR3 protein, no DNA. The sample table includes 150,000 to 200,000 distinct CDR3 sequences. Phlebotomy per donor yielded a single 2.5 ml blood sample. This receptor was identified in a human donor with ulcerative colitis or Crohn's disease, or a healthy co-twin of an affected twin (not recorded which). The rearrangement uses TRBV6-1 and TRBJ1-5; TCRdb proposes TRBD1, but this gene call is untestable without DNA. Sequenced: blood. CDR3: CASSPRDRGLYQPQHF.